The source of this T cell receptor (beta chain) is a study of T cell changes during pregnancy in multiple sclerosis. Clones were sequenced by immunoSEQ multiplex PCR, and TCRdb holds only the in-frame ones, with some missing. The table records tens of thousands of clones, over 85% of them present only once. The CDR3 extends over 12 amino acids. Germline V gives CDR1 SEHNR, CDR2 FQNEAQ (reference sequence). The sequence was obtained from a female donor with multiple sclerosis, enrolled in a pregnancy study. The sequencing used peripheral blood, collected in the first trimester of pregnancy. The gene calls are TRBV7-9 and TRBJ2-5, with 8 bases aligning to TRBD2. CDR3 nucleotide sequence: TGTGGGTACGGGAGGGTAGGAGAGACCCAGTACTTC. Translation: CGYGRVGETQYF. Based on the CDR3 plus reference TRBV7-9 and TRBJ2-5, the full variable domain is DTGVSQNPRHKITKRGQNVTFRCDPISEHNRLYWYRQTLGQGPEFLTYFQNEAQLEKSRLLSDRFSAERPKGSFSTLEIQRTEQGDSAMYLCGYGRVGETQYFGPGTRLLVL.